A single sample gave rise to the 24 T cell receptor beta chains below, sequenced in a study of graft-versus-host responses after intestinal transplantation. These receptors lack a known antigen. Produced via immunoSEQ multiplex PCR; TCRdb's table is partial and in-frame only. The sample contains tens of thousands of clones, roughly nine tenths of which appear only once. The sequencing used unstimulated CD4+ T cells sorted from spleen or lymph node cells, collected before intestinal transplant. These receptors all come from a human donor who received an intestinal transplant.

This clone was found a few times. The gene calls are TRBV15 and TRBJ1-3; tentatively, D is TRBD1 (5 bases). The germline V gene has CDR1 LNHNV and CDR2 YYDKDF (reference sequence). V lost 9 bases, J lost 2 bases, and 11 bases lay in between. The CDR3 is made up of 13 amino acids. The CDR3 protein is CATTETAGNTIYF. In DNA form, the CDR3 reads TGTGCCACTACAGAGACAGCTGGAAACACCATATATTTT.

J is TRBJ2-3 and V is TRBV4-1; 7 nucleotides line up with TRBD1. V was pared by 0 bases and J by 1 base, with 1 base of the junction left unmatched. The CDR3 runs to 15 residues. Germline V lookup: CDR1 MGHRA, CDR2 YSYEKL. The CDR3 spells CASSQDTGGTDTQYF. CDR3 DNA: TGCGCCAGCAGCCAAGACACAGGGGGCACAGATACGCAGTATTTT.

The CDR3 bases are TGTGCCAGCAGCCCGTCCCGGGACAGGGGTCTGTTTGAAAAACTGTTTTTT. Translated: CASSPSRDRGLFEKLFF. This chain links TRBV7-6 with TRBJ1-4; 10 bases match TRBD1. In germline, CDR1 is SGHVS, CDR2 FNYEAQ. The V gene end was trimmed by 5 bases and the J gene end by 7 bases; junction bases not matched to a gene: 13. The CDR3 is made up of 17 amino acids.

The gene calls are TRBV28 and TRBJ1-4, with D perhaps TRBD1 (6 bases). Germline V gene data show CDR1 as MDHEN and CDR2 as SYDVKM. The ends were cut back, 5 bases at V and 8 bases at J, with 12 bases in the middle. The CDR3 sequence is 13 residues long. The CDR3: CASSTGPGEKLFF. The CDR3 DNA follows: TGTGCCAGCAGTACAGGGCCGGGGGAAAAACTGTTTTTT.

CDR3: CASRGTGDRGKLFF. As DNA, the CDR3 is TGTGCCAGCAGGGGGACAGGGGATCGGGGAAAACTGTTTTTT. The chain couples TRBV2 to TRBJ1-4; 10 nucleotides agree with TRBD1. The CDR3 has 14 residues. Looked up from germline, CDR1 is SNHLY and CDR2 is FYNNEI. With V trimmed by 6 bases and J by 10 bases, 8 bases remained unmatched.

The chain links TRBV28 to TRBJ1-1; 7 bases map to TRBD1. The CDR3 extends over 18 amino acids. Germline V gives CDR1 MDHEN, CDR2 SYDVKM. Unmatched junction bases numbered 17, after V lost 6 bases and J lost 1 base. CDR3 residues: CASRHDRIPGQRNTEAFF. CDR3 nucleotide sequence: TGTGCCAGCAGACATGATCGGATTCCGGGACAGAGGAACACTGAAGCTTTCTTT.

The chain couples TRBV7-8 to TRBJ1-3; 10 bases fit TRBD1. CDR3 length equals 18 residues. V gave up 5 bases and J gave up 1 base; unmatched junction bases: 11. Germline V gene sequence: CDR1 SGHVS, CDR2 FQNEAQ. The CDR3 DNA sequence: TGTGCCAGCAGCCCAACGACAGGGGGCAGGCTATCTGGAAACACCATATATTTT. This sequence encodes CASSPTTGGRLSGNTIYF.

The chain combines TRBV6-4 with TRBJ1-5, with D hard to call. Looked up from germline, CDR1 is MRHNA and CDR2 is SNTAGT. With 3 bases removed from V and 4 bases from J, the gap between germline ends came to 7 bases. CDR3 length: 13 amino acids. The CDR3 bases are TGTGCCAGCAGTGAACAGCCAAATCAGCCCCAGCATTTT. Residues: CASSEQPNQPQHF.

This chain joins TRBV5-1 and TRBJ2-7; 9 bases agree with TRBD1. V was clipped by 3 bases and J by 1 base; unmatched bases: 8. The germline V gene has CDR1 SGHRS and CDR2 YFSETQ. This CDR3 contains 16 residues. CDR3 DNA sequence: TGCGCCAGCAGCTCTCGGACAGGGGAAGGGTCCTACGAGCAGTACTTC. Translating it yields CASSSRTGEGSYEQYF.

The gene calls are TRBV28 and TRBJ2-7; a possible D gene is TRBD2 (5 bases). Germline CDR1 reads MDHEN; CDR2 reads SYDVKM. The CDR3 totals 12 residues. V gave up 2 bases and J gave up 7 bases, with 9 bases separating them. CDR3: CASSLGSGEQYF. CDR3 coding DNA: TGTGCCAGCAGTTTAGGGAGTGGGGAGCAGTACTTC.

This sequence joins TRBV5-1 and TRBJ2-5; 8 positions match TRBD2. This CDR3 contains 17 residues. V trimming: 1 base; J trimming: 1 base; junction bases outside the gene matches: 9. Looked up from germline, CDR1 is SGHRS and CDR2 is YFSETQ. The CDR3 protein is CASSLSSGGRAQETQYF. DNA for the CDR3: TGCGCCAGCAGCTTGTCGTCGGGAGGGAGGGCCCAAGAGACCCAGTACTTC.

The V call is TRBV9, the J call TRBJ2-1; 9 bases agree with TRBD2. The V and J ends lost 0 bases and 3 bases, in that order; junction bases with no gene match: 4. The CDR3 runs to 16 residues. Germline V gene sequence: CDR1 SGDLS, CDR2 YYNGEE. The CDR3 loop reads CASSVDGGGVYNEQFF. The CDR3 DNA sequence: TGTGCCAGCAGCGTAGATGGCGGGGGGGTCTACAATGAGCAGTTCTTC.

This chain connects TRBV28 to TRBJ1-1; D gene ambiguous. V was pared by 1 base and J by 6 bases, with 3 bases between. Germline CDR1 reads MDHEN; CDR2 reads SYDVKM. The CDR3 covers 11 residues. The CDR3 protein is CASSLSSEAFF. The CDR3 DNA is TGTGCCAGCAGTTTATCATCTGAAGCTTTCTTT.

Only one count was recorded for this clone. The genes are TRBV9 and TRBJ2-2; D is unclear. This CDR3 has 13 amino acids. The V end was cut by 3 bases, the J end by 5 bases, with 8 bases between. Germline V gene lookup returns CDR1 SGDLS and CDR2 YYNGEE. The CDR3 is CASSATLTGELFF. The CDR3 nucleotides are TGTGCCAGCAGCGCGACTCTGACCGGGGAGCTGTTTTTT.

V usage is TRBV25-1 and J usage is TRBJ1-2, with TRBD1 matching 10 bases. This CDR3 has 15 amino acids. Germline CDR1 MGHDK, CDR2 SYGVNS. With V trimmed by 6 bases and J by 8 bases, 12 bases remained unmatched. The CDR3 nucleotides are TGTGCCAGCAGAGGGGAAACGGGACAGGGGTACGGCTACACCTTC. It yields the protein CASRGETGQGYGYTF.

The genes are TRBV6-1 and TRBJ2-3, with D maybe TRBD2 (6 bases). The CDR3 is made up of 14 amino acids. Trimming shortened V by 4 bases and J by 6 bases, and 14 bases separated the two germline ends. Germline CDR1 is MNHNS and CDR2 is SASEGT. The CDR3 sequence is CASSGGAGWDTQYF. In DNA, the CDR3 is TGTGCCAGCAGTGGAGGGGCGGGGTGGGATACGCAGTATTTT.

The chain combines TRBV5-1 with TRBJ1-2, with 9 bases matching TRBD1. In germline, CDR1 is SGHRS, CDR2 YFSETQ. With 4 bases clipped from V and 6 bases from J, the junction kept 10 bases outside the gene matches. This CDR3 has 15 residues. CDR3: CASSTGQGSLDGYTF. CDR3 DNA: TGCGCCAGCAGCACCGGACAGGGGAGCCTCGATGGCTACACCTTC. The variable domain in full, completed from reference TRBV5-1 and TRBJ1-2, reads KAGVTQTPRYLIKTRGQQVTLSCSPISGHRSVSWYQQTPGQGLQFLFEYFSETQRNKGNFPGRFSGRQFSNSRSEMNVSTLELGDSALYLCASSTGQGSLDGYTFGSGTRLTVV.

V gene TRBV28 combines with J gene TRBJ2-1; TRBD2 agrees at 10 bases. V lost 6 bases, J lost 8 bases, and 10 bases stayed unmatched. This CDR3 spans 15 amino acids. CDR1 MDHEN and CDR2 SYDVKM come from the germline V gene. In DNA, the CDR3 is TGTGCCAGCAGCCCGAGCGGGAGGGTCGCGGATGAGCAGTTCTTC. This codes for CASSPSGRVADEQFF.

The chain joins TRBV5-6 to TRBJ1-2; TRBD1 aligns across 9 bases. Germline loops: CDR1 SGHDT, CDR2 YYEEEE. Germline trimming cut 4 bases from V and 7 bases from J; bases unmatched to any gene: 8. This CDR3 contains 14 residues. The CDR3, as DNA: TGTGCCAGCAGCCTAGGGACAGGGCGAATTGGCTACACCTTC. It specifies CASSLGTGRIGYTF.

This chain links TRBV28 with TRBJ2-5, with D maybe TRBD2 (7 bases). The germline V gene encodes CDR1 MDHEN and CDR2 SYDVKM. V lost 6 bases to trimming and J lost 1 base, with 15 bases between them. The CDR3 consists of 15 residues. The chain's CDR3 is CASRGGGGFQETQYF. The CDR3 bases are TGTGCCAGCAGGGGGGGAGGGGGATTCCAAGAGACCCAGTACTTC.

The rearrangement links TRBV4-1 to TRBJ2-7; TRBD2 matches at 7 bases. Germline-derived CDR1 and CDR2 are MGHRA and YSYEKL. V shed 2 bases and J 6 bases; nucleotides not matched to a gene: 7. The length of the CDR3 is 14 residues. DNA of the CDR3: TGCGCCAGCAGCCAACTAGGATCGGGGGGCGAGCAGTACTTC. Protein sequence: CASSQLGSGGEQYF.

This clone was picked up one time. DNA of the CDR3: TGCGCCAGCAGCTTAGGAGGCAGCAATCAGCCCCAGCATTTT. Protein: CASSLGGSNQPQHF. The chain employs TRBV5-1 and TRBJ1-5, with D unclear. The length of the CDR3 is 14 residues. Trimming shortened V by 2 bases and J by 1 base, and 7 bases separated the two germline ends. Germline V CDR1 and CDR2: SGHRS, YFSETQ.

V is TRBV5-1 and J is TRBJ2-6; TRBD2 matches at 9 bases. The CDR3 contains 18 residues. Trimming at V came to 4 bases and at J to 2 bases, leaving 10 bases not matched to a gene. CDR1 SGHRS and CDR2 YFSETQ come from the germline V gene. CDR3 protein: CASSRWGTSMAGANVLTF. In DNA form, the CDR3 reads TGCGCCAGCAGCCGGTGGGGGACTAGCATGGCTGGGGCCAACGTCCTGACTTTC. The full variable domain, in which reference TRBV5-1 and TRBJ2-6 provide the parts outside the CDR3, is KAGVTQTPRYLIKTRGQQVTLSCSPISGHRSVSWYQQTPGQGLQFLFEYFSETQRNKGNFPGRFSGRQFSNSRSEMNVSTLELGDSALYLCASSRWGTSMAGANVLTFGAGSRLTVL.

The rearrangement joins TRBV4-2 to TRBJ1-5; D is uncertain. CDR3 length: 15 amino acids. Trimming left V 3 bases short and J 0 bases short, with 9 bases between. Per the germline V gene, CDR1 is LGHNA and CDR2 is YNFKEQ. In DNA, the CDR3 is TGTGCCAGCAGCCAGGCGGGAAATAGCAATCAGCCCCAGCATTTT. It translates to CASSQAGNSNQPQHF.